This TCR beta chain was captured in a study of blood T cells in healthy people across ages. Study at large: About one barcoded beta molecule per two T cells came from capture by template switching.

A second roughly 6 to 11 cycle PCR used barcoded and J-beta primers. TCRdb itself ran the 5' RACE reads through MiXCR, one entry per CDR3 protein. The sample contains 850,000 to 1,000,000 distinct CDR3 sequences, just over 50% of which appear only once. In germline, CDR1 is SGHTA, CDR2 FQGNSA. Trimming took 6 bases from V and 4 from J, leaving 11 bases between them. The CDR3 is made up of 13 amino acids. The chain is built from TRBV7-2 and TRBJ2-3; perhaps TRBD2 as D (5 bases). The sample consisted of blood. The TCR originated in a woman in her fifties or sixties in good health. CDR3 coding DNA: TGTGCCAGCAGGCTCACTAGTGCAGATACGCAGTATTTT. Translating gives CASRLTSADTQYF.